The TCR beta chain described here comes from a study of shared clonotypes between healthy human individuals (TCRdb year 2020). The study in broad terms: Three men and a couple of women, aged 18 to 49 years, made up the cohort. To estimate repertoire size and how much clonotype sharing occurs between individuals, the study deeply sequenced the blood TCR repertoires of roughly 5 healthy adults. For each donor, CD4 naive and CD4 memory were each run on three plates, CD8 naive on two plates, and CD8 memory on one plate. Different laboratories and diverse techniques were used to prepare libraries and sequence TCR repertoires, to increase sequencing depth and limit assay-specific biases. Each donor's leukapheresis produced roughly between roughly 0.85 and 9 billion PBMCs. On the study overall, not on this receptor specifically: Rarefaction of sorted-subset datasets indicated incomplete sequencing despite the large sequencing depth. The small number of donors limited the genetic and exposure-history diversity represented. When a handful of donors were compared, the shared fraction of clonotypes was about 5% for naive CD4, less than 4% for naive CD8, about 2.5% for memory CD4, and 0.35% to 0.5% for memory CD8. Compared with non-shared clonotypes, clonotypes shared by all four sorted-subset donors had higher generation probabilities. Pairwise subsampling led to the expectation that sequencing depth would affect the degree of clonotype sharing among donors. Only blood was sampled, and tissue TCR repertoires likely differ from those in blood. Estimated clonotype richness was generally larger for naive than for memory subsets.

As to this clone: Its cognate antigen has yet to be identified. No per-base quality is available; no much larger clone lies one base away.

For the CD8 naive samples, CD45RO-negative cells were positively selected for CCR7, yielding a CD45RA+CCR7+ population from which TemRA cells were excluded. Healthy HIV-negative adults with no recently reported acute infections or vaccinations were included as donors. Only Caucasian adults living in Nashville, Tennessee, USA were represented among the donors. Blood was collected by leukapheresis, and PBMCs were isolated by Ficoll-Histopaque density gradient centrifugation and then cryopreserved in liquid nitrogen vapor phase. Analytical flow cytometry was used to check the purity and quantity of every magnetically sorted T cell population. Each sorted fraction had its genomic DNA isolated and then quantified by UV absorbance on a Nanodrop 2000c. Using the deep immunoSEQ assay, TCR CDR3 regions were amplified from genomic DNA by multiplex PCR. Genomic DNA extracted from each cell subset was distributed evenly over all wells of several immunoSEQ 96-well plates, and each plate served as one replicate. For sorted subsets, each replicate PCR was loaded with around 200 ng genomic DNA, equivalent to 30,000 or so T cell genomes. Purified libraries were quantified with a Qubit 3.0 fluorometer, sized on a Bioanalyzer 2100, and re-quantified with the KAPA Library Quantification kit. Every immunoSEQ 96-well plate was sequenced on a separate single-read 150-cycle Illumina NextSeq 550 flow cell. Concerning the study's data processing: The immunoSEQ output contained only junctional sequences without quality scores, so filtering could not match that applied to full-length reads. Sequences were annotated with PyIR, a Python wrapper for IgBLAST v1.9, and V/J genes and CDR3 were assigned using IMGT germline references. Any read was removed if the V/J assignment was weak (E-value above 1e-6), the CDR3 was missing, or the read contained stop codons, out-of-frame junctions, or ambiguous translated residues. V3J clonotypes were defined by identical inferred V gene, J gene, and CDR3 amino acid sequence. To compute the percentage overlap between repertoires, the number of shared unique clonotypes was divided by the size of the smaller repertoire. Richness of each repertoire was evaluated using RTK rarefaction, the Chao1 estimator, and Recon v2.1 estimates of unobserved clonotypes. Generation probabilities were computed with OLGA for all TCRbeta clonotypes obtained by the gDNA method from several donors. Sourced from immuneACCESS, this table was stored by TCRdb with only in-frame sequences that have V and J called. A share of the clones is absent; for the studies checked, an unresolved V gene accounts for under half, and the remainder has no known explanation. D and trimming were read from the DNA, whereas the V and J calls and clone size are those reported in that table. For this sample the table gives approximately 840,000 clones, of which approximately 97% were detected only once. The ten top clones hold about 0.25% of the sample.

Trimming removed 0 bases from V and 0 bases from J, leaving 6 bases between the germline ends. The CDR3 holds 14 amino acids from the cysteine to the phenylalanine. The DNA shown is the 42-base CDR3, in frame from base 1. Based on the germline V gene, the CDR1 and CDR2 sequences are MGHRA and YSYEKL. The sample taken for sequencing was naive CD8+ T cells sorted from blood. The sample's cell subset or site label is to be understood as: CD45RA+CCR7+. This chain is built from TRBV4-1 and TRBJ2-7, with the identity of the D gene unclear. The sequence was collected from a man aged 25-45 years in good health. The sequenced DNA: TGCGCCAGCAGCCAAGAATCTAGCTCCTACGAGCAGTACTTC. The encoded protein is CASSQESSSYEQYF.